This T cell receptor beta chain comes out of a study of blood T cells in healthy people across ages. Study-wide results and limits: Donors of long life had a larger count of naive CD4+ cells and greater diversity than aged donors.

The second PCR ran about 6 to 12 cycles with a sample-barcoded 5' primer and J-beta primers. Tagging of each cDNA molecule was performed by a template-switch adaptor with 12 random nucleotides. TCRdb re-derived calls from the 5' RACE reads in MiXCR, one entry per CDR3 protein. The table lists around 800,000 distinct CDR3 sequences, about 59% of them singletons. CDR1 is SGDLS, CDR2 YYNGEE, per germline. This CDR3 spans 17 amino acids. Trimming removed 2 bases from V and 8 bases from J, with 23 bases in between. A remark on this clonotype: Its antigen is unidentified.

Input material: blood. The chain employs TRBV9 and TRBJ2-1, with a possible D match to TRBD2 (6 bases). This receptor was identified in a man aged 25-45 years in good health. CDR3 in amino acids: CASSVGGSGYLMDEQFF. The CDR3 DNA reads TGTGCCAGCAGCGTCGGGGGAAGCGGATACCTAATGGATGAGCAGTTCTTC.